This T cell receptor (beta chain) was retrieved from a study of cytomegalovirus exposure and HLA in healthy donors. V was trimmed by 4 bases and J by 5 bases, leaving 17 bases between them. Per the germline V gene, CDR1 is MGHRA and CDR2 is YSYEKL. CDR3 length equals 15 residues. The PCR contained 60 Vbeta and 13 Jbeta primers. Per the study methods: Counted up in a later analysis, unique TCR beta chains came to approximately 83 million, with around 12 million shared. Here immunoSEQ multiplex PCR was the method, and the copy in TCRdb shows in-frame clones only, minus some. V and J calls and clone size follow that table, whereas D and trimming were derived from the DNA. This sample has 150,000 to 200,000 clones, with around 80% found just once. In its sample, this clone was seen once. Its antigen is unidentified. Study-level findings and limits: It was reported that TCR beta sequences correctly inferred the HLA-A and HLA-B alleles for most subjects.

This chain joins TRBV4-1 and TRBJ1-2, with D possibly TRBD1 on 6 matching bases. The sample comprised PBMCs. The receptor was isolated from a woman between 45 and 65 years old in good health and CMV-seropositive. CDR3 in DNA: TGCGCCAGCAGCCCACAGGGAGGGTGGGGTTATGGCTACACCTTC. It codes for CASSPQGGWGYGYTF.